The rows below give T cell receptor beta chains drawn from one sample of a study of CXCR3-negative and CXCR3-positive naive CD8 T cells. TCRdb reworked the 5' RACE reads into one entry per CDR3 protein, no DNA. This sample's table has over 150,000 distinct CDR3 sequences. The source material was naive CXCR3+ CD8+ T cells from blood. The receptor source for this set is a human donor in good health. Some clones in this sample may be carry-over from other donors' samples. CDR3s include the opening cysteine and the closing phenylalanine or tryptophan.

cdr3_aa	v_call	j_call
CASSLFRGSSGNTIYF	TRBV28	TRBJ1-3
CASSLLRSRYRSSPLHF	TRBV12-3/TRBV12-4	TRBJ1-6
CASSLRGYPQHF	TRBV27	TRBJ1-5
CASSLDGSVLNSPLHF	TRBV5-6	TRBJ1-6
CASSPGTVIEAFF	TRBV11-2	TRBJ1-1
CASSSFRDKHPDEQFF	TRBV7-9	TRBJ2-1
CATSGLAGDSYNEQFF	TRBV15	TRBJ2-1
CSVEISGRPSYNEQFF	TRBV29-1	TRBJ2-1
CASSLKFSTWGEQYF	TRBV12-3/TRBV12-4	TRBJ2-7
CASSGLAGVVYEQYF	TRBV25-1	TRBJ2-7
CASSRPGQGFEEQYF	TRBV28	TRBJ2-7
CASTGLVEETQYF	TRBV2	TRBJ2-5
CASSYHRRGSLGDNEQFF	TRBV6-2/TRBV6-3	TRBJ2-1
CASTTGFSSYNEQFF	TRBV6-1	TRBJ2-1